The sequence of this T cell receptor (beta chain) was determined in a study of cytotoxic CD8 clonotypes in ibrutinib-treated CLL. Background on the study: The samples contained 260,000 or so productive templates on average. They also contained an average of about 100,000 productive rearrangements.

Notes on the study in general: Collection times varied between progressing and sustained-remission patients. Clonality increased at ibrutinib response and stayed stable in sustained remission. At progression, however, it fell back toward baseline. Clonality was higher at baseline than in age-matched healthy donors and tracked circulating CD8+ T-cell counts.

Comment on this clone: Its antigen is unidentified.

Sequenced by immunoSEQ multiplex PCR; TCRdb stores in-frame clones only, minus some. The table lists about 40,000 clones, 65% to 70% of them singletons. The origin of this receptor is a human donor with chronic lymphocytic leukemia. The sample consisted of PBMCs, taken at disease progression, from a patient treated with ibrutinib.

The DNA of the CDR3 is TGTGCCAGTAGTTGGCGGACCGGGGAGCTGTTTTTT. Translated, it gives CASSWRTGELFF. V gene TRBV19 combines with J gene TRBJ2-2; D is uncertain. Looked up from germline, CDR1 is LNHDA and CDR2 is SQIVND (reference sequence). The CDR3 consists of 12 residues. The ends were cut back, 5 bases at V and 5 bases at J, with 6 bases in the middle. Based on the CDR3 plus reference TRBV19 and TRBJ2-2, the full variable domain is DGGITQSPKYLFRKEGQNVTLSCEQNLNHDAMYWYRQDPGQGLRLIYYSQIVNDFQKGDIAEGYSVSREKKESFPLTVTSAQKNPTAFYLCASSWRTGELFFGEGSRLTVL.